What follows are 15 T cell receptor beta chains derived from one specimen sequenced in a study of T cell changes during pregnancy in multiple sclerosis. This table comes from immunoSEQ multiplex PCR, and its TCRdb copy is limited to in-frame clones, with some not included. The table has tens of thousands of clones, 88% seen once. The sequences come from CD4+ T cells from peripheral blood mononuclear cells, collected in the first trimester of pregnancy. The receptors derive from a female donor in good health, enrolled as a control in a pregnancy study.

Here the CDR3 reads CSSGSTDTQYF. In nucleotides, the CDR3 is TGCAGTAGCGGGTCCACAGATACGCAGTATTTT. The genes are TRBV20-1 and TRBJ2-3; TRBD2 might be the D (6 bases). Per germline, CDR1 DFQATT and CDR2 SNEGSKA (reference sequence). V lost 8 bases to trimming and J lost 2 bases, with 8 bases between them. This CDR3 has 11 residues.

The chain carries TRBV2 and TRBJ2-5; 7 positions match TRBD1. Germline lookup yields CDR1 SNHLY and CDR2 FYNNEI. The ends lost 6 bases at V and 1 base at J; junction bases unmatched: 5. The length of the CDR3 is 14 residues. The CDR3 DNA reads as TGTGCCAGCAGGACAGGGTGGGCCCAAGAGACCCAGTACTTC. This sequence encodes CASRTGWAQETQYF.

J is TRBJ2-1 and V is TRBV6-1; 10 nucleotides align to TRBD2. The CDR3 is 16 amino acids. Looked up from germline, CDR1 is MNHNS and CDR2 is SASEGT. The J segment lost 4 bases and the V segment lost 0 bases, leaving 3 bases of the junction unmatched. CDR3 sequence: CASSEASGGAYNEQFF. CDR3 bases: TGTGCCAGCAGTGAAGCCAGCGGGGGGGCTTACAATGAGCAGTTCTTC.

The chain carries TRBV5-1 and TRBJ2-1, with TRBD2 as a possible D gene (5 bases). This CDR3 has 16 residues. The germline gives CDR1 SGHRS, CDR2 YFSETQ. Trimming cost V 5 bases and J 0 bases, with 15 bases left between them. CDR3 DNA sequence: TGCGCCAGCAGTGGTTCCTTGGGGAGCTCCTACAATGAGCAGTTCTTC. Protein sequence: CASSGSLGSSYNEQFF.

A word on this clone: At one of its ends the junction is not consistent with the germline gene, which may arise from a read error. The chain combines TRBV27 with TRBJ2-2, with D tentatively TRBD2 (5 bases). Germline V gives CDR1 MNHEY, CDR2 SMNVEV (reference sequence). This CDR3 contains 13 residues. The CDR3 DNA reads TGTGCCAGCAGTTTTCGGAACACCGGGGAGCCGTTTTTT. This codes for CASSFRNTGEPFF.

The chain links TRBV28 to TRBJ2-1; D might be TRBD1 (6 bases). V was cut by 6 bases and J by 3 bases, with 15 bases left in between. From germline, CDR1 is MDHEN and CDR2 SYDVKM. The CDR3 consists of 15 residues. CDR3 DNA: TGTGCCAGCAGGCCCGTTAAAGGGGGCTACAATGAGCAGTTCTTC. This translates into CASRPVKGGYNEQFF.

V usage is TRBV28 and J usage is TRBJ1-2, with 7 bases lining up with TRBD1. Germline V lookup: CDR1 MDHEN, CDR2 SYDVKM. V lost 8 bases, J lost 0 bases, and 9 bases stayed unmatched. This CDR3 region has 15 residues. The DNA for the CDR3 is TGTGCCAGCGGGGAACGGACAGGAACTAACTATGGCTACACCTTC. Translating gives CASGERTGTNYGYTF.

The chain links TRBV30 to TRBJ1-4; the D is unclear. Germline lookup yields CDR1 GTSNPN and CDR2 SVGIG (reference sequence). Trimming pared 2 bases from V and 7 bases from J, leaving 17 bases between. The CDR3 spans 15 residues. The CDR3 sequence is CAWSQATGLGEKLFF. CDR3 bases: TGTGCCTGGAGTCAAGCAACCGGGTTGGGTGAAAAACTGTTTTTT. Together with reference TRBV30 and TRBJ1-4, the CDR3 gives the full variable domain: SQTIHQWPATLVQPVGSPLSLECTVEGTSNPNLYWYRQAAGRGLQLLFYSVGIGQISSEVPQNLSASRPQDRQFILSSKKLLLSDSGFYLCAWSQATGLGEKLFFGSGTQLSVL.

The J gene is TRBJ1-2, the V gene TRBV7-9; D is ambiguous. The CDR3 covers 14 residues. With 5 bases removed from V and 8 bases from J, the gap between germline ends came to 18 bases. Germline CDR1 SEHNR, CDR2 FQNEAQ (reference sequence). CDR3 DNA sequence: TGTGCCAGCAGCCAAGGCCGAGAGGAAGGCGGCTACACCTTC. It is translated as CASSQGREEGGYTF.

The rearrangement links TRBV28 to TRBJ1-1, with D maybe TRBD1 (5 bases). The V end was cut by 2 bases, the J end by 3 bases, with 10 bases between. The CDR3 is 14 amino acids. Germline lookup yields CDR1 MDHEN and CDR2 SYDVKM. The CDR3 here is CASSLVQGHTEAFF. The CDR3 bases are TGTGCCAGCAGTTTAGTTCAGGGTCACACTGAAGCTTTCTTT.

The V gene is TRBV6-6, the J gene TRBJ2-7; possibly TRBD2 for D (6 bases). The CDR3 is 14 residues long. The germline CDR1 and CDR2 sequences are MNHNY and SVGAGI (reference sequence). V lost 6 bases and J lost 2, with 14 bases in between. The CDR3 DNA sequence: TGTGCCAGCAGCATCGGGACTCGCACCTACGAGCAGTACTTC. Residues: CASSIGTRTYEQYF.

The rearrangement uses TRBV10-2 and TRBJ2-1, with 9 nucleotides matching TRBD2. The germline gives CDR1 WSHSY, CDR2 SAAADI. Unmatched junction bases numbered 14, after V lost 7 bases and J lost 10 bases. The CDR3 sequence is 15 residues long. CDR3 protein: CASTPGAGGPREQFF. Here the CDR3 DNA reads TGCGCCAGCACTCCCGGGGCGGGAGGGCCGAGAGAGCAGTTCTTC.

This rearrangement joins TRBV6-6 to TRBJ1-5; 9 bases align to TRBD1. V dropped 2 bases and J dropped 4; count of bases not matched to a gene: 3. The CDR3 consists of 15 residues. Per germline, CDR1 MNHNY and CDR2 SVGAGI (reference sequence). The CDR3 is CASSYPGQGNQPQHF. CDR3 nucleotides: TGTGCCAGCAGTTACCCCGGACAGGGGAATCAGCCCCAGCATTTT.

The chain is built from TRBV25-1 and TRBJ1-5, with unresolved D. The ends were cut back, 2 bases at V and 2 bases at J, with 7 bases in the middle. Germline V CDR1 and CDR2: MGHDK, SYGVNS. The CDR3 runs to 14 residues. CDR3 in DNA: TGTGCCAGCAGTGAAGTCTCGGGCAATCAGCCCCAGCATTTT. Protein sequence: CASSEVSGNQPQHF. The entire variable domain, with the rest obtained from reference TRBV25-1 and TRBJ1-5, is as follows: EADIYQTPRYLVIGTGKKITLECSQTMGHDKMYWYQQDPGMELHLIHYSYGVNSTEKGDLSSESTVSRIRTEHFPLTLESARPSHTSQYLCASSEVSGNQPQHFGDGTRLSIL.

The CDR3 loop reads CASSLVLAEETQYF. The CDR3, as DNA: TGTGCCAGCAGCTTAGTACTAGCCGAAGAGACCCAGTACTTC. This rearrangement joins TRBV11-2 to TRBJ2-5; a possible D gene is TRBD2 (6 bases). The CDR3 is 14 amino acids. V lost 1 base and J lost 3, with 9 bases in between. Per germline, CDR1 SGHAT and CDR2 FQNNGV.